The 10 T cell receptor beta chains reported below all come from one sample, sequenced in a study of blood T cells in healthy people across ages. The authors ran a second PCR of roughly 6 to 12 cycles using a sample-barcoded 5' primer and a J-beta primer mix. In TCRdb, the 5' RACE reads were re-called with MiXCR into one record per CDR3 protein. This table holds around 1,600,000 distinct CDR3 sequences, less than 45% found once. The sequenced sample was blood. All receptors derive from a woman between 18 and 29 years old in good health.

This clonotype was recorded once. V gene TRBV5-1 combines with J gene TRBJ2-3; D perhaps matches TRBD2 (5 bases). CDR1 SGHRS and CDR2 YFSETQ come from the germline V gene. Trimming took 4 bases from V and 0 from J, leaving 21 bases between them. This CDR3 is 18 amino acids long. In nucleotides, the CDR3 is TGCGCCAGCAGCCTGAGCATAGATGGCGCGGGTAGCACAGATACGCAGTATTTT. It yields the protein CASSLSIDGAGSTDTQYF.

The chain is built from TRBV29-1 and TRBJ1-2; D remains ambiguous. The CDR3 has 13 residues. Germline V gene data show CDR1 as SQVTM and CDR2 as ANQGSEA. V lost 4 bases and J 1 base, leaving 10 bases between the germline ends. The DNA of the CDR3 is TGCAGCGTTGCACAGATAGTTAACTATGGCTACACCTTC. It yields the protein CSVAQIVNYGYTF.

The CDR3 DNA follows: TGTGCCAGCAGCCCTGTTGGGGGTAGCACTGAAGCTTTCTTT. Translation gives CASSPVGGSTEAFF. The chain uses TRBV12-3 or TRBV12-4 and TRBJ1-1; perhaps TRBD1 as D (5 bases). The CDR3 loop spans 14 amino acids. V shed 6 bases and J shed 4 bases, with 15 bases lying between them.

V and J are TRBV5-1 and TRBJ2-7; 13 bases match TRBD2. Trimming removed 1 base from V and 3 bases from J; junction bases left unmatched: 7. Germline loops: CDR1 SGHRS, CDR2 YFSETQ. The CDR3 length is 17 residues. CDR3 nucleotides: TGCGCCAGCAGCTTGCCCAACGGGACTAGCGGGATCTACGAGCAGTACTTC. Protein product: CASSLPNGTSGIYEQYF.

This clonotype was seen repeatedly, ten times or more. The V call is TRBV29-1, the J call TRBJ2-3, with D unclear. Germline V gives CDR1 SQVTM, CDR2 ANQGSEA. The CDR3 has 13 amino acids. Trimming stripped 8 bases from V and 1 base from J, with 13 bases between. This chain's CDR3 is CSSDVGGTDTQYF. CDR3 in DNA: TGCAGCTCGGACGTCGGAGGCACAGATACGCAGTATTTT.

The rearrangement uses TRBV5-1 and TRBJ2-2; the D is unclear. Germline CDR1 SGHRS, CDR2 YFSETQ. The CDR3 runs to 15 residues. V was trimmed by 4 bases and J by 4 bases, leaving 14 bases between them. CDR3 coding DNA: TGCGCCAGCAGCGCGGATTCACACCTCACCGGGGAGCTGTTTTTT. Protein: CASSADSHLTGELFF.

This clonotype has a handful of counts. The chain joins TRBV11-1 to TRBJ2-1; D may be TRBD1 or TRBD2 (5 bases each). The CDR3 is made up of 13 amino acids. CDR1 SGHAT and CDR2 FQDESV come from the germline V gene (reference sequence). V was cut by 6 bases and J by 4 bases, with 10 bases left in between. The CDR3 sequence is CASRGTKYNEQFF. CDR3 bases: TGTGCCAGCAGAGGGACCAAATACAATGAGCAGTTCTTC.

The J gene is TRBJ1-6, the V gene TRBV3-1; no clear D gene. Trimming took off 1 base at V and 9 bases at J, with 10 bases between the two ends. The V gene's germline CDR1 is LGHDT and CDR2 YNNKEL (reference sequence). The CDR3 spans 14 residues. CDR3 protein: CASSQAGMGSPLHF. The CDR3 DNA follows: TGTGCCAGCAGCCAAGCGGGTATGGGTTCACCCCTCCACTTT. The whole variable domain, filled in from reference TRBV3-1 and TRBJ1-6, reads DTAVSQTPKYLVTQMGNDKSIKCEQNLGHDTMYWYKQDSKKFLKIMFSYNNKELIINETVPNRFSPKSPDKAHLNLHINSLELGDSAVYFCASSQAGMGSPLHFGNGTRLTVT.

V is TRBV9 and J is TRBJ2-5; D uncertain. Germline V gene data show CDR1 as SGDLS and CDR2 as YYNGEE. Trimming stripped 0 bases from V and 7 bases from J, with 16 bases between. The CDR3 loop spans 15 amino acids. The CDR3 sequence is CASSVDPASPGTQYF. CDR3 in DNA: TGTGCCAGCAGCGTAGATCCGGCGTCCCCAGGGACCCAGTACTTC.

The V call is TRBV2, the J call TRBJ2-1, with 10 bases aligning to TRBD1. Germline CDR1 and CDR2: SNHLY and FYNNEI. Trimming cost V 7 bases and J 7 bases; bases outside gene matches: 7. The CDR3 loop spans 14 amino acids. CDR3: CASNQGQGWNEQFF. Here the CDR3 DNA reads TGTGCCAGCAACCAGGGACAGGGGTGGAATGAGCAGTTCTTC.